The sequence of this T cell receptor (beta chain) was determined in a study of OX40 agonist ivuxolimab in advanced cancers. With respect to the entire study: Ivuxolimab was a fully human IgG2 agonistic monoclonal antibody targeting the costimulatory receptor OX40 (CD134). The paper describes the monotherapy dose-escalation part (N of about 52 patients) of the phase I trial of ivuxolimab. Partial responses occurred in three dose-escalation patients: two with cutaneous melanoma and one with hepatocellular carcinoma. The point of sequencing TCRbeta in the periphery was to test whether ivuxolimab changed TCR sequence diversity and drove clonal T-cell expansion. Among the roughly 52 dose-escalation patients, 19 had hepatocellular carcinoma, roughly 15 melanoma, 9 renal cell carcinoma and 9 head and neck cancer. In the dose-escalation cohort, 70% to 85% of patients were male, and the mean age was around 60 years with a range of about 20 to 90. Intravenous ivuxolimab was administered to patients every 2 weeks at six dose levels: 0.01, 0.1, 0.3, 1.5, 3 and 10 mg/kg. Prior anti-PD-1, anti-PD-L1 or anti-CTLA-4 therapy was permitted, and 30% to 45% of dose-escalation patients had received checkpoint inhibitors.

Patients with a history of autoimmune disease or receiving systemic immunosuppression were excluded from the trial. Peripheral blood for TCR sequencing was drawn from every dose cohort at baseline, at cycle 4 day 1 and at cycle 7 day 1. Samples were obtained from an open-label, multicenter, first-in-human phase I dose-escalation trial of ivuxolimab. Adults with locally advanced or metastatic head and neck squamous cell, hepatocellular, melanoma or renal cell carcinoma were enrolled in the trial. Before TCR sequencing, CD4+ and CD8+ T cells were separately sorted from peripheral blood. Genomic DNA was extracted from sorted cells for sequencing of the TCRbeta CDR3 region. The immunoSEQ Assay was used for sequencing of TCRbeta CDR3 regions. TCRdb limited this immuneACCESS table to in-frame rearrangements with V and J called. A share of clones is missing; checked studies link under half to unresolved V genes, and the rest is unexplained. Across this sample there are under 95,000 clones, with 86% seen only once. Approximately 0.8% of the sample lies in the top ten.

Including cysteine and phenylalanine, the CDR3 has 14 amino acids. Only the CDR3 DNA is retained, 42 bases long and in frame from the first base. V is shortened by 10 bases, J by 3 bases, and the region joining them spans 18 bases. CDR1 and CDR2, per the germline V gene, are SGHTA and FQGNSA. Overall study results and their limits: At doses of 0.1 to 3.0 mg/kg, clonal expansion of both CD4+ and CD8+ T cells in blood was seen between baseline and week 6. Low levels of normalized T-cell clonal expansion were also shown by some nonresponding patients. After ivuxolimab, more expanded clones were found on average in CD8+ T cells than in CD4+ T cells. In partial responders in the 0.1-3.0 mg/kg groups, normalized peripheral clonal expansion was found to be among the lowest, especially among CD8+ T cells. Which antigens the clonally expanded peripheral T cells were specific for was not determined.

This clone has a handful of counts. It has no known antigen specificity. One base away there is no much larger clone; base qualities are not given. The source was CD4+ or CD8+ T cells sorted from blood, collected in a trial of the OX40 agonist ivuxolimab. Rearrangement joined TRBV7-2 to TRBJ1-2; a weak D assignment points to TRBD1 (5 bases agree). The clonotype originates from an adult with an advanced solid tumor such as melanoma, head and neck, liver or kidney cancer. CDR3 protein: CATRDLSGDYGYTF. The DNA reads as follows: TGTGCCACCCGGGATCTCTCGGGGGACTATGGCTACACCTTC.